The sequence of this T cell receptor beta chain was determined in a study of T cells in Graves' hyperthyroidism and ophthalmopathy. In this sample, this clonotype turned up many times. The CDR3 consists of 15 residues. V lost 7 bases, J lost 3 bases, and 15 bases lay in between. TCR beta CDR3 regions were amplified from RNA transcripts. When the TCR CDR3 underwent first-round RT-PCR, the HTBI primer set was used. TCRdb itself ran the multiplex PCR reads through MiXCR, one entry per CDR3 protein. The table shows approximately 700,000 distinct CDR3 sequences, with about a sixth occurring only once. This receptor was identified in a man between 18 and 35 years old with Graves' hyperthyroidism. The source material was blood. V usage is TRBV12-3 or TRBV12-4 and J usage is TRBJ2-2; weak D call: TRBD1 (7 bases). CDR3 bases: TGTGCCAGCAACCGGCGGGACAGCTACACCGGGGAGCTGTTTTTT. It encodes CASNRRDSYTGELFF.